This T cell receptor beta chain was sequenced in a study of blood T cell repertoires in COVID-19. Study-wide background: Sites in the United States, Italy and Spain provided acute and convalescent COVID-19 samples. PBMCs, B-cell-depleted T cells, or T cells provided the cDNA or gDNA that made up the material.

The CDR3 runs 14 residues. Germline CDR1 MNHEY, CDR2 SMNVEV (reference sequence). V shed 6 bases and J 2 bases; nucleotides not matched to a gene: 3. Source study methods: Scientists estimated how many nucleated cells there were by amplifying reference gene primers. Repertoires were generated with immunoSEQ multiplex PCR, while TCRdb's copy carries only in-frame clones and drops some. The V and J calls and clone size are taken from that table; D and trimming were inferred from the DNA. This table holds around 240,000 clones, 84% found once. The V call is TRBV27, the J call TRBJ2-3; 9 bases align to TRBD2. The sequence derives from a woman in her forties who had recovered from COVID-19. Material: peripheral blood. The CDR3: CASRRGGDTDTQYF. The CDR3 region has the DNA TGTGCCAGCAGGCGGGGGGGCGACACAGATACGCAGTATTTT.